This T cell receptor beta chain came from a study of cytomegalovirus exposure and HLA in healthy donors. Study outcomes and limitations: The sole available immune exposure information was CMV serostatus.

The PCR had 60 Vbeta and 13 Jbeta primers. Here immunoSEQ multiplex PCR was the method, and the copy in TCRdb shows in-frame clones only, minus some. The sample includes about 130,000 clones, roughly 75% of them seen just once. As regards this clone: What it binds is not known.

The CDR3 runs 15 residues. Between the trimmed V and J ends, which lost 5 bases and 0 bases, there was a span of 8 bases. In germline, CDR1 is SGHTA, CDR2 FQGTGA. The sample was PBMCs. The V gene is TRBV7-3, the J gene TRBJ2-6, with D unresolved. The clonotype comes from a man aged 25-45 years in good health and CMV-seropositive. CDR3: CASSRSSSGANVLTF. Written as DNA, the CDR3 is TGTGCCAGCAGCCGCAGTTCCTCTGGGGCCAACGTCCTGACTTTC.